The 11 T cell receptor beta chains presented below share a single source sample, sequenced in a study of CD8+ T cells in alopecia areata. As for treatment: oral pan-JAK inhibitor, 5-10 mg twice daily. RNA was extracted and reverse transcribed into cDNA as the sequencing template. The method was immunoSEQ multiplex PCR; TCRdb's version includes in-frame clones alone and lacks a portion of them. The sample yields 200,000 or so clones, about two fifths seen once. The sequencing used CD4+ T cells sorted from blood, collected between weeks 30 and 35, from a patient treated with tofacitinib. These receptors were taken from a human donor with alopecia areata.

This clone showed up just a few times. This chain uses TRBV11-2 with TRBJ2-2, with D hard to call. CDR3 length equals 15 residues. V was trimmed by 5 bases and J by 2 bases, leaving 12 bases between them. Germline-derived CDR1 and CDR2 are SGHAT and FQNNGV. The CDR3 region is CASSPSGVNTGELFF. In DNA form, the CDR3 reads TGTGCCAGCAGCCCATCTGGGGTTAACACCGGGGAGCTGTTTTTT.

The sample holds a few counts of this clone. The chain combines TRBV29-1 with TRBJ2-3; 9 bases agree with TRBD1. Unmatched junction bases numbered 6, after V lost 4 bases and J lost 4 bases. The CDR3 runs 14 residues. Germline CDR1 SQVTM, CDR2 ANQGSEA. This chain's CDR3 is CSVVGQGNADTQYF. The CDR3 DNA sequence: TGCAGCGTTGTGGGACAGGGAAACGCAGATACGCAGTATTTT.

The J gene is TRBJ1-6, the V gene TRBV2, with D possibly being TRBD1 (5 bases). Germline assignment: CDR1 SNHLY and CDR2 FYNNEI. V lost 6 bases and J lost 6, with 12 bases in between. The CDR3 is 14 amino acids. The CDR3 here is CASRPAGPNSPLHF. CDR3 nucleotide sequence: TGTGCCAGCAGGCCAGCGGGGCCTAATTCACCCCTCCACTTT.

The genes are TRBV6-1 and TRBJ2-7; D gene uncertain. The germline CDR1 and CDR2 sequences are MNHNS and SASEGT. Trimming cost V 0 bases and J 3 bases, with 9 bases left between them. The CDR3 is 14 residues long. The CDR3 loop reads CASSEALVGYEQYF. CDR3 nucleotide sequence: TGTGCCAGCAGTGAAGCGCTGGTCGGCTACGAGCAGTACTTC.

The chain links TRBV30 to TRBJ2-7; D may be TRBD1 or TRBD2 (5 bases each). Per germline, CDR1 GTSNPN and CDR2 SVGIG (reference sequence). CDR3 size: 14 residues. V lost 4 bases and J lost 4, with 17 bases in between. This CDR3 is CAWMARGRNYEQYF. As DNA, the CDR3 is TGTGCCTGGATGGCACGGGGACGAAATTACGAGCAGTACTTC.

The chain combines TRBV21-1 with TRBJ2-7. TRBV21-1 is a recognized pseudogene. The CDR3 runs 12 residues. This CDR3 reads CASHSMGYEQYF. In DNA form, the CDR3 reads TGTGCCAGCCACTCAATGGGCTACGAGCAGTACTTC.

Written as DNA, the CDR3 is TGTGCCAGTAGATCCCTAATATCACGGGGGAACACTGAAGCTTTCTTT. Translated: CASRSLISRGNTEAFF. V is TRBV19 and J is TRBJ1-1; D gene uncertain. The CDR3 covers 16 residues. Germline values: CDR1 LNHDA, CDR2 SQIVND (reference sequence). Trimming removed 6 bases at V and 1 base at J, with 18 bases between.

The V gene is TRBV14, the J gene TRBJ2-7; the D gene is possibly TRBD1 (5 bases). CDR1 SGHDN and CDR2 FVKESK come from the germline V gene. The CDR3 contains 14 residues. V shed 3 bases and J shed 2 bases, with 11 bases lying between them. The CDR3 region has the DNA TGTGCCAGCAGCCACCAGGGTCCCGCCTACGAGCAGTACTTC. Translation: CASSHQGPAYEQYF.

V is TRBV7-6 and J is TRBJ2-5; D is ambiguous. The CDR3 length is 12 residues. CDR1 and CDR2 from the germline V gene are SGHVS and FNYEAQ. V was pared by 5 bases and J by 7 bases, with 11 bases between. CDR3 DNA sequence: TGTGCCAGCAGCCCCCCCGGCGGGACCCAGTACTTC. Encoded protein: CASSPPGGTQYF.

This rearrangement joins TRBV5-1 to TRBJ2-7; D remains ambiguous. The CDR3 is made up of 13 amino acids. The germline V gene encodes CDR1 SGHRS and CDR2 YFSETQ. V lost 0 bases to trimming and J lost 7 bases, with 11 bases between them. The CDR3 bases are TGCGCCAGCAGCTTGGTAGGATTGTTTGAGCAGTACTTC. Translating gives CASSLVGLFEQYF.

The chain has TRBV2 and TRBJ2-3, with 14 positions matching TRBD2. V was clipped by 7 bases and J by 5 bases; unmatched bases: 8. Germline CDR1 is SNHLY and CDR2 is FYNNEI. CDR3 size: 16 residues. For the CDR3, the DNA is TGTGCCAGCACCGCTGGACTAGCGGGAGGCGGAGATACGCAGTATTTT. Its translation: CASTAGLAGGGDTQYF.